Following are 14 T cell receptor beta chains from one sample sequenced in a study of blood T cell repertoires in COVID-19. The method was immunoSEQ multiplex PCR; TCRdb's version includes in-frame clones alone and lacks a portion of them. Among 200,000 or so clones listed, more than 75% were seen once. What was sequenced was PBMCs or T cells enriched from blood (not recorded which). The receptors derive from a young man in a cohort exposed to, infected with or recovered from COVID-19 (not recorded which).

This clone was recorded only once. The chain employs TRBV6-5 and TRBJ2-3, with 9 bases identical to TRBD1. Germline loops: CDR1 MNHEY, CDR2 SVGAGI. The CDR3 sequence is 15 residues long. The V segment lost 2 bases and the J segment 3 bases; nucleotides outside the gene matches: 3. CDR3 loop: CASSYLGQGTDTQYF. The CDR3 region has the DNA TGTGCCAGCAGTTACCTTGGACAGGGGACAGATACGCAGTATTTT.

This clone was recorded at least ten times. CDR3 coding DNA: TGTGCCAGCAGTGACTCGACTAGCGGGAGCCACGAGCAGTACTTC. Encoded protein: CASSDSTSGSHEQYF. The V and J genes are TRBV6-4 and TRBJ2-7; 12 bases agree with TRBD2. J was trimmed by 5 bases and V by 0 bases; bases with no gene match: 2. The CDR3 runs 15 residues. Germline CDR1 is MRHNA and CDR2 is SNTAGT.

The J gene is TRBJ2-7, the V gene TRBV27, with D possibly TRBD2 on 6 matching bases. Trimming cost V 4 bases and J 5 bases, with 15 bases left between them. The CDR3 sequence is 14 residues long. Germline CDR1 MNHEY, CDR2 SMNVEV (reference sequence). The CDR3 DNA follows: TGTGCCAGCAGTTCGGCGGGGTCTTGGCACGAGCAGTACTTC. Its protein is CASSSAGSWHEQYF.

The chain couples TRBV7-9 to TRBJ2-5; possibly TRBD2 for D (6 bases). The germline gives CDR1 SEHNR, CDR2 FQNEAQ (reference sequence). The CDR3 totals 14 residues. Trimming took off 5 bases at V and 5 bases at J, with 15 bases between the two ends. CDR3 loop: CASSRPRGSETQYF. Here the CDR3 DNA reads TGTGCCAGCAGCCGTCCCCGGGGGTCGGAGACCCAGTACTTC.

The genes are TRBV9 and TRBJ2-7; TRBD2 aligns across 7 bases. V gave up 1 base and J gave up 6 bases; unmatched junction bases: 7. Per the germline V gene, CDR1 is SGDLS and CDR2 is YYNGEE. This CDR3 is built from 14 residues. The CDR3 DNA follows: TGTGCCAGCAGCGTAACGGGGGAGGGCCGCGAGCAGTACTTC. As protein: CASSVTGEGREQYF.

The gene calls are TRBV7-3 and TRBJ1-2; 7 bases agree with TRBD1. The J segment lost 8 bases and the V segment lost 7 bases, leaving 10 bases of the junction unmatched. CDR1 and CDR2 (germline): SGHTA, FQGTGA. The CDR3 covers 13 residues. The chain's CDR3 is CASNPDRVGGYTF. Written as DNA, the CDR3 is TGTGCCAGCAACCCCGACAGGGTGGGCGGCTACACCTTC.

The chain links TRBV28 to TRBJ2-6; D uncertain. Trimming removed 5 bases at V and 0 bases at J, with 5 bases between. In germline, CDR1 is MDHEN, CDR2 SYDVKM. The CDR3 is 14 residues long. The CDR3, as DNA: TGTGCCAGCAGTGTTCTCTCTGGGGCCAACGTCCTGACTTTC. As protein: CASSVLSGANVLTF.

To note about this clone: The germline gene is not matched at one end of the junction; a read error may be the cause. Here the CDR3 reads CASSLAGLRERLHF. DNA for the CDR3: TGTGCCAGCAGCTTAGCGGGGCTGCGGGAGCGTTTACATTTT. The chain joins TRBV7-8 to TRBJ2-3; 7 bases line up with TRBD2. This CDR3 is 14 amino acids long. Per germline, CDR1 SGHVS and CDR2 FQNEAQ.

The V call is TRBV24-1, the J call TRBJ1-4; TRBD1 matches 7 bases. The trim removed 2 bases at V and 1 base at J, leaving 3 bases unmatched. The CDR3 has 16 residues. Per the germline V gene, CDR1 is KGHDR and CDR2 is SFDVKD. The CDR3 region is CATSDSRQGTNEKLFF. Here the CDR3 DNA reads TGTGCCACCAGTGATTCACGACAGGGAACTAATGAAAAACTGTTTTTT.

Written as DNA, the CDR3 is TGTGCCAGCAGCTTAGTCCGGGGGGCCAAACCCTACGAGCAGTACTTC. Its protein is CASSLVRGAKPYEQYF. The chain couples TRBV11-2 to TRBJ2-7; possibly TRBD2 for D (7 bases). The V and J ends lost 1 base and 2 bases respectively, with 15 bases between them. The CDR3 has 16 amino acids. Germline CDR1 SGHAT, CDR2 FQNNGV.

This chain links TRBV5-5 with TRBJ2-3; unclear D gene. The germline gives CDR1 SGHKS, CDR2 YYEKEE (reference sequence). The CDR3 spans 15 residues. V lost 0 bases and J lost 0, with 8 bases in between. CDR3 protein: CASSLDRVSTDTQYF. The CDR3 coding sequence is TGTGCCAGCAGCTTGGACCGGGTTAGCACAGATACGCAGTATTTT.

This clone is a singleton in its sample. The chain links TRBV4-1 to TRBJ2-1; 9 nucleotides line up with TRBD2. V lost 4 bases, J lost 2 bases, and 18 bases stayed unmatched. Germline lookup yields CDR1 MGHRA and CDR2 YSYEKL. There are 20 residues in the CDR3. The CDR3 nucleotides read TGCGCCAGCAGCCCCCCAGGAGGGGTTTTAGCGGGAGACCCCTACAATGAGCAGTTCTTC. Translated, it gives CASSPPGGVLAGDPYNEQFF.

The chain is built from TRBV5-8 and TRBJ1-2; D call uncertain. CDR1 and CDR2 from the germline V gene are SGHTS and YDEGEE. The CDR3 is 13 amino acids. V dropped 0 bases and J dropped 4 bases, with 7 bases sitting between them. CDR3 DNA: TGTGCCAGCAGCTTGGTGGCCAGCTATGGCTACACCTTC. Protein sequence: CASSLVASYGYTF.

The chain recombines TRBV28 with TRBJ2-5; TRBD2 matches 9 bases. With V trimmed by 2 bases and J by 3 bases, 1 base remained unmatched. Germline lookup yields CDR1 MDHEN and CDR2 SYDVKM. This CDR3 has 14 residues. For the CDR3, the DNA is TGTGCCAGCAGTTTAGCGGGAGGGAAAGAGACCCAGTACTTC. As protein: CASSLAGGKETQYF.